One and the same sample provided the 10 T cell receptor beta chains below, sequenced in a study of regulatory T cells in long-lasting Graves disease. Time point: newly diagnosed GD, antithyroid drugs for less than 3 months. TCR sequences were obtained from RNA taken from PBMCs. Library construction for TCR beta used iRepertoire HTBI primers and Arm-PCR of CDR3 regions. Each CDR3 protein gets one entry after TCRdb re-called the multiplex PCR reads with MiXCR. The sample yields about 400,000 distinct CDR3 sequences, around 15% seen once. The sample also formed part of further work on T cells in Graves' hyperthyroidism and ophthalmopathy.

Sequencing was performed on peripheral blood mononuclear cells (PBMCs), taken at new diagnosis, from a patient treated with antithyroid drugs. These receptors came from a woman younger than 35 with Graves disease.

This clonotype was detected ten times or more. The chain employs TRBV9 and TRBJ2-7; 8 bases are a match to TRBD1. The CDR3 covers 11 residues. CDR1 SGDLS and CDR2 YYNGEE come from the germline V gene. The V gene end was trimmed by 3 bases and the J gene end by 10 bases; junction bases not matched to a gene: 3. In DNA form, the CDR3 reads TGTGCCAGCAGCGACGACAGGGGACAGTACTTC. Amino acid sequence: CASSDDRGQYF.

Ten or more counts support this clonotype. The rearrangement links TRBV10-3 to TRBJ1-6; 8 bases map to TRBD1. There are 13 residues in the CDR3. V lost 8 bases and J lost 11; bases outside the gene matches: 8. Germline assignment: CDR1 ENHRY and CDR2 SYGVKD. CDR3 region: CAIGPGGSAPLHF. The CDR3 region has the DNA TGTGCCATCGGTCCAGGGGGCTCGGCACCCCTCCACTTT.

This clonotype was counted ten times or more. One end of the junction does not line up with germline, which may come from a read error. This rearrangement joins TRBV11-2 to TRBJ2-5, with D possibly being TRBD2 (6 bases). This CDR3 is built from 15 residues. In germline, CDR1 is SGHAT, CDR2 FQNNGV. The CDR3 spells CASSLGRRAQGTQYF. CDR3 coding DNA: TGTGCCAGCAGCTTGGGGAGGCGGGCCCAAGGGACCCAGTACTTC.

The chain couples TRBV20-1 to TRBJ1-2, with D tentatively TRBD1 (5 bases). CDR3 length: 16 residues. Germline loops: CDR1 DFQATT, CDR2 SNEGSKA (reference sequence). Trimming took 5 bases from V and 5 from J, leaving 24 bases between them. CDR3 in amino acids: CSASSEGMDSWYGYTF. The CDR3 bases are TGCAGTGCTTCTTCCGAGGGGATGGATTCTTGGTATGGCTACACCTTC.

This clonotype was seen many times. The rearrangement links TRBV20-1 to TRBJ2-5; 8 bases line up with TRBD2. The germline V gene encodes CDR1 DFQATT and CDR2 SNEGSKA (reference sequence). V trimming: 3 bases; J trimming: 5 bases; junction bases outside the gene matches: 5. The CDR3 contains 13 residues. The CDR3 reads CSASGSGGETQYF. The CDR3 coding sequence is TGCAGTGCTAGCGGGAGCGGGGGTGAGACCCAGTACTTC.

Of note for this clonotype: A far larger clone is only one base removed, so a read error is likely. This chain uses TRBV30 with TRBJ2-5; a possible D gene is TRBD2 (6 bases). Germline loops: CDR1 GTSNPN, CDR2 SVGIG (reference sequence). The V end lost 3 bases, the J end lost 11 bases, and 19 bases lay between the germline ends. The CDR3 covers 13 residues. CDR3 nucleotide sequence: TGTGCCTGGAGACGAAGGGACTCTAATGAGCAGTACTTC. This sequence encodes CAWRRRDSNEQYF.

There are many counts of this clonotype. This chain links TRBV6-1 with TRBJ2-7, with TRBD2 identical over 8 bases. Germline values: CDR1 MNHNS, CDR2 SASEGT. The CDR3 has 17 residues. With V trimmed by 5 bases and J by 0 bases, 12 bases remained unmatched. CDR3 in amino acids: CASSRTRSGTSSYEQYF. Here the CDR3 DNA reads TGTGCCAGCAGTCGAACTCGTTCGGGGACTAGCTCCTACGAGCAGTACTTC.

This chain uses TRBV2 with TRBJ2-1; the D gene is possibly TRBD2 (6 bases). Germline V gene data show CDR1 as SNHLY and CDR2 as FYNNEI. The germline V and J ends were trimmed by 4 bases and 10 bases, with 14 bases remaining between them. The CDR3 spans 13 residues. The CDR3 sequence is CASSVGTPGEQFF. The CDR3 DNA sequence: TGTGCCAGCAGTGTGGGGACTCCTGGCGAGCAGTTCTTC.

The chain joins TRBV5-1 to TRBJ1-1; 7 nucleotides match TRBD1. The CDR3 has 16 amino acids. Germline CDR1 and CDR2: SGHRS and YFSETQ. J gave up 4 bases and V 5 bases, and 14 bases lay outside the gene matches. The chain's CDR3 is CASRPPTGTASTEAFF. The CDR3 coding sequence is TGCGCCAGCAGACCGCCAACCGGGACAGCTTCCACTGAAGCTTTCTTT.

The sample holds many counts of this clonotype. The chain combines TRBV7-8 with TRBJ1-2; 7 nucleotides agree with TRBD1. This CDR3 has 17 amino acids. CDR1 is SGHVS, CDR2 FQNEAQ, per germline. Trimming took 4 bases from V and 2 from J; bases not matched to a gene: 13. This CDR3 is CASSSGGRGVVNYGYTF. CDR3 DNA sequence: TGTGCCAGCAGCTCAGGGGGAAGAGGAGTTGTGAACTATGGCTACACCTTC.